This TCR beta chain stems from a study of cytomegalovirus exposure and HLA in healthy donors. In the study overall: The approximately 670 first-cohort repertoires shared a platform with the 120 validation repertoires, as reported in a later analysis. The study, taken as a whole, reports: Through in vitro validation, a few CMV-associated chains were shown to be specific for CMV antigens. As was reported, the classifier diagnosed cytomegalovirus status with high specificity and sensitivity.

This clone was observed a single time. Its target is not known. The CDR3 has 14 amino acids. Per the germline V gene, CDR1 is SNHLY and CDR2 is FYNNEI. Unmatched junction bases numbered 9, after V lost 9 bases and J lost 7 bases. Using immunoSEQ multiplex PCR, the repertoire was profiled, and TCRdb retains in-frame clones only, with some absent. Of 55,000 to 80,000 clones listed, roughly 94% were seen once; the top ten hold more than 1.2%. The rearrangement uses TRBV2 and TRBJ1-5; 10 bases are shared with TRBD1. The sequence was collected from a man aged 18 to 30 in good health and CMV-seropositive. The material sequenced was PBMCs. The CDR3 coding sequence is TGTGCCAGTACCCGGGACAGGGGATCGCAGCCCCAGCATTTT. Amino acids: CASTRDRGSQPQHF.